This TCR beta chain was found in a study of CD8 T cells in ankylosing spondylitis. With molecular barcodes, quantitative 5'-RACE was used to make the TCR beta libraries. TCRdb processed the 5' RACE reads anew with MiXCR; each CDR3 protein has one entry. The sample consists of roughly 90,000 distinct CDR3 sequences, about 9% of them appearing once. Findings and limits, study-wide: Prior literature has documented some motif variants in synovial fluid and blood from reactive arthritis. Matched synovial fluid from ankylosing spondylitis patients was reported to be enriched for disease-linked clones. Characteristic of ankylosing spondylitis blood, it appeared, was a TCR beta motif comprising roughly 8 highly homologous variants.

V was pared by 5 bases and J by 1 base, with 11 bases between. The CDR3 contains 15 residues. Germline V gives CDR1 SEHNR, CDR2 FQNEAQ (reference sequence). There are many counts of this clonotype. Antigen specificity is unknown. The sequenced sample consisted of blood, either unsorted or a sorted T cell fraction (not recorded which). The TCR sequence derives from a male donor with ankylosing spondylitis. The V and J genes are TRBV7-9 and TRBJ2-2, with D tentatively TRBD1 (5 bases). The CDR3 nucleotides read TGTGCCAGCAGCCTGGACACGGTGAACACCGGGGAGCTGTTTTTT. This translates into CASSLDTVNTGELFF.